This TCR beta chain stems from a study of T-cell reconstitution after alpha-beta-depleted transplantation in children. Study conclusions and caveats: Surviving recipient T cells and intrathymic progenitors accounted for some patients' high TCRbeta diversity at day 60. About two months after transplant, alpha-beta T cells reportedly came from several hundred expanded graft clones. One year after transplant, T-cell counts and diversity came mostly from newly produced T cells.

Researchers prepared the TCRbeta library using unique molecular identifiers, the study reports. MiXCR was run by TCRdb on the PCR reads, yielding one entry per CDR3 protein. Among 500,000 to 650,000 distinct CDR3 sequences listed, 10% to 15% were seen once. Trimming shortened V by 3 bases and J by 1 base, and 13 bases separated the two germline ends. The germline CDR1 and CDR2 sequences are MDHEN and SYDVKM. The CDR3 extends over 15 amino acids. Comments on this clonotype: Its target is not known.

This sequence originates from a male patient younger than 18 who had a stem cell transplant for acute myeloid leukemia, so the T cells may come from the graft donor. The sequencing here drew on PBMCs, mostly from graft donor cells, taken 360 days after TCRalphabeta/CD19-depleted stem cell transplant. The chain employs TRBV28 and TRBJ2-7; D uncertain. The CDR3: CASSLRIGGSYEQYF. As DNA, the CDR3 is TGTGCCAGCAGTTTGAGGATTGGCGGTTCCTACGAGCAGTACTTC. Full variable domain (rest looked up from reference TRBV28 and TRBJ2-7): DVKVTQSSRYLVKRTGEKVFLECVQDMDHENMFWYRQDPGLGLRLIYFSYDVKMKEKGDIPEGYSVSREKKERFSLILESASTNQTSMYLCASSLRIGGSYEQYFGPGTRLTVT.